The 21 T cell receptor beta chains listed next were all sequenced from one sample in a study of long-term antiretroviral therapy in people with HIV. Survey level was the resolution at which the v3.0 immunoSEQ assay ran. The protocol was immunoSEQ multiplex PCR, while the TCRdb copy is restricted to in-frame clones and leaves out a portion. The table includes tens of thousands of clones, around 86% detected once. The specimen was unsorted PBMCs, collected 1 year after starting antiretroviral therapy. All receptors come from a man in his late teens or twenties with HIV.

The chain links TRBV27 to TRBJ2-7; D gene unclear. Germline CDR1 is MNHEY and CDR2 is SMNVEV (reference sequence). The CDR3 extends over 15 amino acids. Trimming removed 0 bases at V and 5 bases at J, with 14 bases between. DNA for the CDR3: TGTGCCAGCAGTTTATCCACGGGTCTCGCGGACGAGCAGTACTTC. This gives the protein CASSLSTGLADEQYF.

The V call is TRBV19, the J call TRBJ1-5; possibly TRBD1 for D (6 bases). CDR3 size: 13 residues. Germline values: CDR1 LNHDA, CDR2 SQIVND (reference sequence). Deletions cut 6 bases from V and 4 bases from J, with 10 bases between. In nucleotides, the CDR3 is TGTGCCAGTAGCGACAGGAAAAATCAGCCCCAGCATTTT. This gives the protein CASSDRKNQPQHF.

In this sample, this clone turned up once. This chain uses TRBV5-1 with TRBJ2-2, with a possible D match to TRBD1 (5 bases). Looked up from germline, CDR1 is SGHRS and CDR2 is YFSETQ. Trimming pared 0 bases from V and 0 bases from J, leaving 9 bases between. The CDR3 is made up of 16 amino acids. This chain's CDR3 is CASSLGSGPNTGELFF. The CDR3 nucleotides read TGCGCCAGCAGCTTGGGATCAGGGCCGAACACCGGGGAGCTGTTTTTT.

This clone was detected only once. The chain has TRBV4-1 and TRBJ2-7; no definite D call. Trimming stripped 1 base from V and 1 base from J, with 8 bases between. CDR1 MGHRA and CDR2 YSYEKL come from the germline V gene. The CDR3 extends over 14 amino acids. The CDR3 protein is CASSQVTLSYEQYF. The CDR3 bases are TGCGCCAGCAGCCAAGTTACACTATCCTACGAGCAGTACTTC.

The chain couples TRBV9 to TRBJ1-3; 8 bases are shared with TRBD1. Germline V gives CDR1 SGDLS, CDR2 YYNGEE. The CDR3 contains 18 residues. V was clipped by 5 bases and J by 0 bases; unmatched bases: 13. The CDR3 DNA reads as TGTGCCAGCAGTCATGGACAGGGAATCCCGTCCTCTGGAAACACCATATATTTT. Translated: CASSHGQGIPSSGNTIYF.

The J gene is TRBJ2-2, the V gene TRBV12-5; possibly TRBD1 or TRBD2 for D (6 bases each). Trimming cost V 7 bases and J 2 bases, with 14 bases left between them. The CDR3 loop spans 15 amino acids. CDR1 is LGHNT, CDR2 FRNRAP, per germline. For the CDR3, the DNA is TGTGCTAGTGAGGAGGGGGGATCCAACACCGGGGAGCTGTTTTTT. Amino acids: CASEEGGSNTGELFF.

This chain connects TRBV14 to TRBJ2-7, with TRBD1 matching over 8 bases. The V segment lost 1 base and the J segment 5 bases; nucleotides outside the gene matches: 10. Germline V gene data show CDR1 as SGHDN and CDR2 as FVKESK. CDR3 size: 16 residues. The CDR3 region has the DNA TGTGCCAGCAGCCAAGCCCGAGGACAGGGAAATCACGAGCAGTACTTC. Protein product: CASSQARGQGNHEQYF.

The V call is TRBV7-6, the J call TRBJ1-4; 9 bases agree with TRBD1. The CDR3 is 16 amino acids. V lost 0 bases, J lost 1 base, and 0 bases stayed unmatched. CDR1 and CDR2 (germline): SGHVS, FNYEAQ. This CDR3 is CASSLADRGTNEKLFF. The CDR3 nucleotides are TGTGCCAGCAGCTTAGCGGACAGGGGAACTAATGAAAAACTGTTTTTT.

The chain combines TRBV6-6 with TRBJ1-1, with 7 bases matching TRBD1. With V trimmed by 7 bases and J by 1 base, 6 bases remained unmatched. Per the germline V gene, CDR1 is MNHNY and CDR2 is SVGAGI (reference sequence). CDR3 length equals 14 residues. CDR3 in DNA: TGTGCCAGCACCGTTCAGGGGGGGAACACTGAAGCTTTCTTT. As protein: CASTVQGGNTEAFF.

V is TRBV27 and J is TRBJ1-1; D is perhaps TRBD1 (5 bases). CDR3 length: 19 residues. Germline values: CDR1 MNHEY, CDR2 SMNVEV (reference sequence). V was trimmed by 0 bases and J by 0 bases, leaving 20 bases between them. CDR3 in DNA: TGTGCCAGCAGTTTATCCTACGGCAGGGAGTCCCTCCTGAACACTGAAGCTTTCTTT. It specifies CASSLSYGRESLLNTEAFF.

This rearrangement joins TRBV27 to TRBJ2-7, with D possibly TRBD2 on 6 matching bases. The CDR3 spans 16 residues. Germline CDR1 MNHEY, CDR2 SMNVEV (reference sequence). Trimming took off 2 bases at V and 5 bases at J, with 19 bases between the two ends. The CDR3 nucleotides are TGTGCCAGCAGTTTAGGGTTGCCGGGAGAGAACGACGAGCAGTACTTC. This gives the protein CASSLGLPGENDEQYF.

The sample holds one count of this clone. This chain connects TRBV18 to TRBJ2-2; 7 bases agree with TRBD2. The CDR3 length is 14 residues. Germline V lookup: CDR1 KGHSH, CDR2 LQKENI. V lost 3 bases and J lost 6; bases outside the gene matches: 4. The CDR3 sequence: CASSPQRGAGELFF. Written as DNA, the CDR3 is TGTGCCAGCTCACCTCAGCGGGGAGCCGGGGAGCTGTTTTTT. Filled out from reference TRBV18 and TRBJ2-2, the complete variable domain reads NAGVMQNPRHLVRRRGQEARLRCSPMKGHSHVYWYRQLPEEGLKFMVYLQKENIIDESGMPKERFSAEFPKEGPSILRIQQVVRGDSAAYFCASSPQRGAGELFFGEGSRLTVL.

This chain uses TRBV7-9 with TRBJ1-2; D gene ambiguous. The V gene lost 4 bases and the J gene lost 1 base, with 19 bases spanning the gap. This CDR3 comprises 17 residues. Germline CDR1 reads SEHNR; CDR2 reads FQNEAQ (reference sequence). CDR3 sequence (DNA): TGTGCCAGCAGCTCCGAACGGCCCCCACTGTTTAACTATGGCTACACCTTC. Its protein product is CASSSERPPLFNYGYTF.

The CDR3 sequence is CASSVEGESYNEQFF. The CDR3, as DNA: TGTGCCAGCAGCGTAGAGGGCGAATCCTACAATGAGCAGTTCTTC. The gene calls are TRBV9 and TRBJ2-1; no clear D gene. The length of the CDR3 is 15 residues. Per germline, CDR1 SGDLS and CDR2 YYNGEE. V lost 0 bases and J 1 base, leaving 8 bases between the germline ends.

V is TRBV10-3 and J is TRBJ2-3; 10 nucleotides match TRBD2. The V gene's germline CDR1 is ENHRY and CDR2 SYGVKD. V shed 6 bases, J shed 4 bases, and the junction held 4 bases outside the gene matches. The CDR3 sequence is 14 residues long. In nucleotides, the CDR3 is TGTGCCATCAGCCAGCGGGAGGGCCCAGATACGCAGTATTTT. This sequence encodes CAISQREGPDTQYF.

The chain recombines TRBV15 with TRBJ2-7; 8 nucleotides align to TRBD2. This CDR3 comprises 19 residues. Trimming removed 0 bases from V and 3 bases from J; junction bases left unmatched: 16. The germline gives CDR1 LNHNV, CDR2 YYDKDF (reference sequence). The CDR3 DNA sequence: TGTGCCACCAGCAGAGAGAGGGCTTTCTGGCGGGGGGAGCGCTACGAGCAGTACTTC. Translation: CATSRERAFWRGERYEQYF.

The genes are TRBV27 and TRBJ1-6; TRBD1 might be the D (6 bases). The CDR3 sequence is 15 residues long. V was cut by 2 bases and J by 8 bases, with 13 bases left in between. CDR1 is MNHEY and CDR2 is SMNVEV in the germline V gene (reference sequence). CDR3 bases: TGTGCCAGCAGTTTAGGAAGGGGGGGTTATTCACCCCTCCACTTT. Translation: CASSLGRGGYSPLHF.

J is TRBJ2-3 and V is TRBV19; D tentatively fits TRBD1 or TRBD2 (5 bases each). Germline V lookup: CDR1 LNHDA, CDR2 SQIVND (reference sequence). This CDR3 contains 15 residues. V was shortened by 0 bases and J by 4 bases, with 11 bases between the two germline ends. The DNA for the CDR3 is TGTGCCAGTAGTATAGAAGAGTTGGGGGCAGATACGCAGTATTTT. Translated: CASSIEELGADTQYF.

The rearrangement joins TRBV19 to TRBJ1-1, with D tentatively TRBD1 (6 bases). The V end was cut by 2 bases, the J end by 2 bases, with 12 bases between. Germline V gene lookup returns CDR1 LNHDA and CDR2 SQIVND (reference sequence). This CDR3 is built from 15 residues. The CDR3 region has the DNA TGTGCCAGTAGTATAAAGGGACAACCCAACACTGAAGCTTTCTTT. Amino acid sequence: CASSIKGQPNTEAFF. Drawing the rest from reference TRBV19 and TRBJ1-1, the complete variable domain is DGGITQSPKYLFRKEGQNVTLSCEQNLNHDAMYWYRQDPGQGLRLIYYSQIVNDFQKGDIAEGYSVSREKKESFPLTVTSAQKNPTAFYLCASSIKGQPNTEAFFGQGTRLTVV.

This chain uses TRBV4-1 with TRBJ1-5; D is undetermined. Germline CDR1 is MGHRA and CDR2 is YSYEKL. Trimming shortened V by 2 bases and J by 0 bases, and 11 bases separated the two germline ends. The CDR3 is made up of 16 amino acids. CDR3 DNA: TGCGCCAGCAGCCAACTCACGGAGGGTAGCAATCAGCCCCAGCATTTT. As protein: CASSQLTEGSNQPQHF.

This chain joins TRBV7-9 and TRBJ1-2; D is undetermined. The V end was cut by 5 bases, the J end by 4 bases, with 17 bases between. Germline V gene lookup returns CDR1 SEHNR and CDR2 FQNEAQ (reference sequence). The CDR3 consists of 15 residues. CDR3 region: CASSTRAEESYGYTF. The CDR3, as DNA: TGTGCCAGCAGCACCCGGGCAGAAGAATCCTATGGCTACACCTTC.